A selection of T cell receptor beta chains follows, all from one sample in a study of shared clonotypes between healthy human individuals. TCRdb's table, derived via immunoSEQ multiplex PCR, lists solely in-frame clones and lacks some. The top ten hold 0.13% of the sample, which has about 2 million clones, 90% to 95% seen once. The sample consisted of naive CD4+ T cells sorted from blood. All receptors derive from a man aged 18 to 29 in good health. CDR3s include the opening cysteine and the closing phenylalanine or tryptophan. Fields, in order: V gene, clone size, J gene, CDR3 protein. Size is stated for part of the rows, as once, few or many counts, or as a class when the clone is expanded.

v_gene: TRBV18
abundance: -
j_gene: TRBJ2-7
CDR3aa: CASSPSEGSYEQYF

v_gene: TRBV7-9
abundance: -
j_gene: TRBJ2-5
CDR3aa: CASKEGGETQYF

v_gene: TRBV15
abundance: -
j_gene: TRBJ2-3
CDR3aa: CATSTTADTQYF

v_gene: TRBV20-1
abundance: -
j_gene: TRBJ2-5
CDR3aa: CSVLKETQYF

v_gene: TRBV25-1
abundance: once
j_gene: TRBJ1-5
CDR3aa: CASSETGGYNQPQHF

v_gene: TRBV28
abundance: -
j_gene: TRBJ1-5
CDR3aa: CASSLEGRGSNQPQHF

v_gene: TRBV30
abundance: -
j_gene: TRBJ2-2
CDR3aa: CAWTEGTGGTGELFF

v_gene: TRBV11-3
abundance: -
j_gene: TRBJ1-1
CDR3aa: CASSLDRMNTEAFF

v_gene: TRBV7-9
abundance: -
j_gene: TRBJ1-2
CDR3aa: CASRYVYGQGAGGYTF

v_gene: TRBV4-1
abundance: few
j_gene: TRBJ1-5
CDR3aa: CASSQVSGTVRPQHF

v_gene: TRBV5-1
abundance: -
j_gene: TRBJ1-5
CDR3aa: CASRRGLGGNQPQHF

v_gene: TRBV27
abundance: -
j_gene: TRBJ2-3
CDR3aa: CASSLAPGPTDTQYF

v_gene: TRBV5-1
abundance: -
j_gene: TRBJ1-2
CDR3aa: CASSLQEQGGLNYGYTF

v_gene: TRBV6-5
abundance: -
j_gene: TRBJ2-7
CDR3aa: CASSSSGGSYEQYF

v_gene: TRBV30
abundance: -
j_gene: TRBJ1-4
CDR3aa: CAWSVQGFRGKLFF

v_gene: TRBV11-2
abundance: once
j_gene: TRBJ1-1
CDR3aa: CASSPGQPEAFF

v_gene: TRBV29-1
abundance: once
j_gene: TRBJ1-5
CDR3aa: CSNRDSKLKPQHF

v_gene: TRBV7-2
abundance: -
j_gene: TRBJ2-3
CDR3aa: CASSLVSGRENTQYF

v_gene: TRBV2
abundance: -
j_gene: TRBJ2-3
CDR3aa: CASRTTWYGDTQYF

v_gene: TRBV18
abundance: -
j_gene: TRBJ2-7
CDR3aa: CASSPGQAISYEQYF

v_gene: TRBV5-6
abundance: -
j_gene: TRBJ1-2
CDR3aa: CASSGPLGNYGYTF

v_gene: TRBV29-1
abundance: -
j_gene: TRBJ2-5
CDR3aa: CSVEASGTQETQYF

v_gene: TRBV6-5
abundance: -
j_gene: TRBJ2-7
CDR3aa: CASTPVSGYSYEQYF

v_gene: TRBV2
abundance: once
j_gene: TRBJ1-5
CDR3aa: CASSERQGGQPQHF

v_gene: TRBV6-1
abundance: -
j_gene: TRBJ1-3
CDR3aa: CASSEIPVSGNTIYF

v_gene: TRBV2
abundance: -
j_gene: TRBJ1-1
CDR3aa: CASRMTGDTEAFF

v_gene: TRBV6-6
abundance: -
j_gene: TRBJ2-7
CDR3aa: CASTIAGASYEQYF

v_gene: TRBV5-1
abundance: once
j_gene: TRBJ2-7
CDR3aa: CASSLTGGLYEQYF

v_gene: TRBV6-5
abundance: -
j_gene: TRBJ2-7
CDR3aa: CASRLAGGSYEQYF

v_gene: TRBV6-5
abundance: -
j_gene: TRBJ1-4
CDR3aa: CASSPRGEGNEKLFF

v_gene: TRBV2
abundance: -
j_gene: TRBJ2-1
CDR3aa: CASSGKQGNTIYEQFF

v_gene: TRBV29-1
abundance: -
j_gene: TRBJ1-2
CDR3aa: CSVEAGQGAGGYTF

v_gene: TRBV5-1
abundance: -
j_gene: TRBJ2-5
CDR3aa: CASSMGQGKGETQYF

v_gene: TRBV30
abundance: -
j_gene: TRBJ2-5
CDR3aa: CAWSRSLRETQYF

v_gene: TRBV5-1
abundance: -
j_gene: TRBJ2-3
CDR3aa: CASSLGQVADTQYF

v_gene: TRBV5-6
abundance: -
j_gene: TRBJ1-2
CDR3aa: CASSYGRANYGYTF

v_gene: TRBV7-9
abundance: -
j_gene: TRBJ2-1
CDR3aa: CASSSGTSPYTEQFF

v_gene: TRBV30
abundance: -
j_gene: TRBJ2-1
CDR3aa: CAWGGTFHNEQFF

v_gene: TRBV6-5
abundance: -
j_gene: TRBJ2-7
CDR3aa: CASSYWSSGNYEQYF

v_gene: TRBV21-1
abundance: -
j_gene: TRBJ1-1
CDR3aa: CASSNKAKNTEAFF

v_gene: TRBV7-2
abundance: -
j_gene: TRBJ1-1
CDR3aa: CASSPPGTWNTEAFF

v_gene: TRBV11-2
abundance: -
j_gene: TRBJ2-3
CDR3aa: CASSSEGRTDTQYF

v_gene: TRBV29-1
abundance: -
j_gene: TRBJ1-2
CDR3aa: CSVELRGRDGYTF